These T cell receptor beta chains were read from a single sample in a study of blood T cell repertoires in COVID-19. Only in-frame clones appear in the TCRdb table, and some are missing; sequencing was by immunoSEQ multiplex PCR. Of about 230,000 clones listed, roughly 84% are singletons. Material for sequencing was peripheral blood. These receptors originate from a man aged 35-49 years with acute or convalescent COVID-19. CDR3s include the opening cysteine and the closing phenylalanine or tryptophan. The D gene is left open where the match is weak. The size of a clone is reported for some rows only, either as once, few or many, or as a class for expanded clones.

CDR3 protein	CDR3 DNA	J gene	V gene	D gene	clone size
CAISDDDYGLGYF	TGTGCCATCAGTGACGACGACTACGGGTTGGGGTACTTC	TRBJ2-7	TRBV10-3	NA	NA
CASSVTGGSNGYTF	TGTGCCAGCAGCGTTACAGGGGGAAGTAATGGCTACACCTTC	TRBJ1-2	TRBV9	TRBD1	NA
CASSPTGSGEKLFF	TGTGCCAGCAGTCCGACAGGGTCAGGTGAAAAACTGTTTTTT	TRBJ1-4	TRBV7-2	TRBD1	NA
CATKQGTYGYTF	TGTGCCACCAAACAGGGCACCTATGGCTACACCTTC	TRBJ1-2	TRBV6-5	NA	NA
CASSFPQRRRNQPQHF	TGTGCCAGCAGCTTCCCCCAGAGGAGGAGAAATCAGCCCCAGCATTTT	TRBJ1-5	TRBV11-3	NA	NA
CASSQGDRGQGKLFF	TGTGCCAGCAGCCAAGGGGACAGGGGTCAAGGAAAACTGTTTTTT	TRBJ1-4	TRBV3-1/TRBV3-2	TRBD1	NA
CASRWGDNEKLFF	TGTGCCAGCAGATGGGGGGACAATGAAAAACTGTTTTTT	TRBJ1-4	TRBV2	NA	NA
CASSLGQGTVNTEAFF	TGCGCCAGCAGCTTGGGCCAGGGGACCGTGAACACTGAAGCTTTCTTT	TRBJ1-1	TRBV5-1	NA	NA
CASSFNSQQTQYF	TGTGCCAGCAGCTTCAATAGCCAACAGACCCAGTACTTC	TRBJ2-5	TRBV7-9	NA	NA
CASSSQGRHEQYF	TGTGCCAGCAGTTCACAGGGCCGCCACGAGCAGTACTTC	TRBJ2-7	TRBV6-6	NA	few
CASSSGRWGQVNTEAFF	TGCGCCAGCAGCAGTGGCCGGTGGGGACAGGTGAACACTGAAGCTTTCTTT	TRBJ1-1	TRBV5-1	TRBD1	few
CASSYNEPYQAFF	TGTGCCAGCAGCTACAACGAACCTTATCAAGCTTTCTTT	TRBJ1-1	TRBV11-2	NA	NA
CASSAGGTLGTEAFF	TGTGCCAGCAGTGCGGGGGGAACGTTGGGAACTGAAGCTTTCTTT	TRBJ1-1	TRBV9	NA	NA
CASSLVIDEQYF	TGTGCCAGCAGCTTAGTTATCGACGAGCAGTACTTC	TRBJ2-7	TRBV7-9	NA	NA
CASSLWTGGTEAFF	TGTGCCAGCAGCTTGTGGACAGGGGGCACTGAAGCTTTCTTT	TRBJ1-1	TRBV5-6	TRBD1	NA
CASSPTTTSGGYTF	TGTGCCAGCAGCCCAACTACGACCAGTGGTGGCTACACCTTC	TRBJ1-2	TRBV7-9	NA	few
CASSEAQGFIYGYTF	TGTGCCAGCAGTGAAGCTCAGGGTTTCATCTATGGCTACACCTTC	TRBJ1-2	TRBV6-1	NA	NA
CASSTFGGDYGYTF	TGTGCCAGCAGCACCTTTGGCGGGGACTATGGCTACACCTTC	TRBJ1-2	TRBV5-6	NA	NA
CASSSQGISNQPQHF	TGTGCCAGCAGTTCACAGGGAATTAGCAATCAGCCCCAGCATTTT	TRBJ1-5	TRBV27	NA	once
CASSIQQGATGNTIYF	TGTGCCAGCTCAATCCAACAGGGGGCGACTGGAAACACCATATATTTT	TRBJ1-3	TRBV18	TRBD1	NA
CASSQGLGRQYF	TGTGCCAGCAGCCAAGGCCTAGGCAGACAGTACTTC	TRBJ2-7	TRBV3-1/TRBV3-2	NA	NA
CASSLAAGDYEQYF	TGTGCCAGCAGCTTAGCCGCGGGCGATTACGAGCAGTACTTC	TRBJ2-7	TRBV7-6	NA	NA
CASSLASRTQIAEAFF	TGTGCCAGCAGCTTAGCGTCAAGGACACAAATCGCTGAAGCTTTCTTT	TRBJ1-1	TRBV7-9	NA	NA
CASSVVHRISSYNEQFF	TGTGCCAGCAGCGTAGTCCACAGGATCAGCTCCTACAATGAGCAGTTCTTC	TRBJ2-1	TRBV9	NA	NA
CASSPGGLNTGELFF	TGTGCCAGCTCCCCCGGGGGGCTTAACACCGGGGAGCTGTTTTTT	TRBJ2-2	TRBV11-3	NA	NA
CASSYRRGGEDTQYF	TGTGCCAGTAGTTACCGGAGAGGGGGAGAGGATACGCAGTATTTT	TRBJ2-3	TRBV19	NA	few
CASSDYQRSYTEAFF	TGTGCCAGCAGCGACTACCAGAGGTCTTACACTGAAGCTTTCTTT	TRBJ1-1	TRBV7-6	NA	NA
CASSPSGGSTEAFF	TGTGCCAGCAGCCCGTCCGGGGGGTCCACTGAAGCTTTCTTT	TRBJ1-1	TRBV3-1/TRBV3-2	NA	NA
CATSRDAQAYNQPQHF	TGTGCCACCAGCAGAGATGCGCAGGCCTATAATCAGCCCCAGCATTTT	TRBJ1-5	TRBV15	NA	NA
CASSSLFSGTSNEQFF	TGTGCCAGCAGTTCCCTCTTTTCCGGGACATCTAATGAGCAGTTCTTC	TRBJ2-1	TRBV27	NA	NA
CASSFRIEAFF	TGTGCCAGCAGCTTTAGAATTGAAGCTTTCTTT	TRBJ1-1	TRBV7-3	NA	NA
CASSLSRGAEAFF	TGTGCCAGCAGCTTAAGCCGGGGGGCTGAAGCTTTCTTT	TRBJ1-1	TRBV3-1/TRBV3-2	NA	NA
CASSQQETQYF	TGTGCCAGCAGCCAGCAAGAGACCCAGTACTTC	TRBJ2-5	TRBV2	NA	NA
CAWSVGIVGSGNSPLHF	TGTGCCTGGAGTGTAGGTATCGTCGGGAGCGGCAATTCACCCCTCCACTTT	TRBJ1-6	TRBV30	NA	NA
CAWSVPATGRNSPLHF	TGTGCCTGGAGTGTCCCCGCGACAGGGAGGAATTCACCCCTCCACTTT	TRBJ1-6	TRBV30	TRBD1	NA
CASSEANRADNEQFF	TGTGCCAGCAGTGAAGCGAACAGGGCCGACAATGAGCAGTTCTTC	TRBJ2-1	TRBV2	NA	once
CASSPPPRAAGIEYF	TGTGCCAGCAGCCCGCCTCCTCGAGCAGCCGGGATTGAGTATTTT	TRBJ2-3	TRBV5-4	NA	NA
CASSVGGTSGNSRELFF	TGTGCCAGCAGCGTAGGAGGGACTAGCGGTAATTCCCGGGAGCTGTTTTTT	TRBJ2-2	TRBV9	TRBD2	NA
CASSLAASGDNEQFF	TGTGCCAGCAGCTTAGCTGCTAGCGGGGACAATGAGCAGTTCTTC	TRBJ2-1	TRBV7-6	TRBD2	NA
CASSYRTTGTLHNEQFF	TGTGCCAGCAGCTACCGAACGACAGGGACCCTCCACAATGAGCAGTTCTTC	TRBJ2-1	TRBV7-9	TRBD1	NA
CASSYGQTTYNSPLHF	TGTGCCAGCAGTTACGGACAGACCACGTATAATTCACCCCTCCACTTT	TRBJ1-6	TRBV6-6	NA	NA
CASSQEQGSNQPQHF	TGTGCCAGCAGCCAGGAACAGGGGAGCAATCAGCCCCAGCATTTT	TRBJ1-5	TRBV4-2	TRBD1	NA
CASRPGLAAGTDTQYF	TGCGCCAGCAGACCGGGACTAGCGGCGGGGACAGATACGCAGTATTTT	TRBJ2-3	TRBV4-1	TRBD2	NA
CASSLGKAPEAFF	TGTGCCAGCAGTTTAGGAAAAGCGCCAGAAGCTTTCTTT	TRBJ1-1	TRBV12-3/TRBV12-4	NA	NA
CASSLTGSYEQYF	TGTGCCAGCAGTTTAACAGGGTCCTACGAGCAGTACTTC	TRBJ2-7	TRBV28	NA	NA
CASSFLEQGAKNIQYF	TGTGCCAGCAGTTTCCTAGAACAGGGGGCCAAAAACATTCAGTACTTC	TRBJ2-4	TRBV28	TRBD1	NA
CASSLEAGGYEQYF	TGTGCCAGCAGCTTAGAGGCGGGCGGCTACGAGCAGTACTTC	TRBJ2-7	TRBV11-2	NA	NA
CATSSSGFGELFF	TGTGCCACCAGTTCCTCGGGGTTCGGGGAGCTGTTTTTT	TRBJ2-2	TRBV24-1	NA	NA
CASSPRRTEAFF	TGTGCCAGCAGCCCGAGGAGGACTGAAGCTTTCTTT	TRBJ1-1	TRBV28	NA	NA
CASSLGSGGSTDTQYF	TGCGCCAGCAGCTTGGGAAGCGGGGGGAGCACAGATACGCAGTATTTT	TRBJ2-3	TRBV5-1	TRBD2	NA